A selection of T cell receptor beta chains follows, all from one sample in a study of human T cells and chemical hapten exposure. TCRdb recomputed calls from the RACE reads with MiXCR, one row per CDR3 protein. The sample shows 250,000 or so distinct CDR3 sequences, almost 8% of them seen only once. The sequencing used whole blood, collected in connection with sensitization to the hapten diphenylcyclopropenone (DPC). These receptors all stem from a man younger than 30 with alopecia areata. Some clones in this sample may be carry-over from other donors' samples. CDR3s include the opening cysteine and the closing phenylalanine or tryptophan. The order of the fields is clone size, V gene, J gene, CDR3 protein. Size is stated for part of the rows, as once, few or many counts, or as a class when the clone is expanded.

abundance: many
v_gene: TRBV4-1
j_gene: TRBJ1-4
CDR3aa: CASSQHGGTGGTNEKLFF

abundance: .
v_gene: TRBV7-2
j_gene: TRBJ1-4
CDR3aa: CASSLARGYSEKLFF

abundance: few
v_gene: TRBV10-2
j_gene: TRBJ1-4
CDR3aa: CASSDGTANEKLFF

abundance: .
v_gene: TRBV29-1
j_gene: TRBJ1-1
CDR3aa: CSGDLDNTEAFF

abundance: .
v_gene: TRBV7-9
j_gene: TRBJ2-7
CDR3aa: CASKRGLREQYF

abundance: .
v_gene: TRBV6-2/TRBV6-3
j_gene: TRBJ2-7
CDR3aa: CASRPPGTGTPYEQYF

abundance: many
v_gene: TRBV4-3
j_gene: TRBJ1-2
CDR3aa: CASSQGVARLYGYTF

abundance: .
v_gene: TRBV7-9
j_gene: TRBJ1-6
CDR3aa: CASSPLVPGNNSPLHF

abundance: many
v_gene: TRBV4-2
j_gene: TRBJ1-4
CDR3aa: CASSQALENEKLFF

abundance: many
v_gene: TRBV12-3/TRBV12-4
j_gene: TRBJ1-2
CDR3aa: CASSSRTDRYGYTF

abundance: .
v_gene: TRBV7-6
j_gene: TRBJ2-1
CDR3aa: CASTPGQGTPYLGNEQFF

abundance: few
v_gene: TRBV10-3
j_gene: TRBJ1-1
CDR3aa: CAISESRVVTEAFF

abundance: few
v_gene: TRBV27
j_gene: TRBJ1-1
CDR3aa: CASSLSAGLNTEAFF

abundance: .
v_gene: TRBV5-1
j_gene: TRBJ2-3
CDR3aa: CASSLGEPTDTQYF

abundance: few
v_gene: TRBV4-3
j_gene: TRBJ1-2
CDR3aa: CASSQETGAHYGYTF

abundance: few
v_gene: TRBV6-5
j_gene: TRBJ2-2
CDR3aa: CASTGNTGELFF

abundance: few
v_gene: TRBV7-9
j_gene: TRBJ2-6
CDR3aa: CASSHGTGGANVLTF

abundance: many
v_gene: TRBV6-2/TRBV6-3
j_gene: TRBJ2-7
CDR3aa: CASSYPTRGPYEQYF

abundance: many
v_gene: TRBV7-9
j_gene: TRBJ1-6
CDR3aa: CASSLGLAHSPLHF

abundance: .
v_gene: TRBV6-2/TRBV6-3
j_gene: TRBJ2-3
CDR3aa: CASSSGSTSTDTQYF

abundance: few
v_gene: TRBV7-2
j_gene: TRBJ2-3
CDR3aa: CASSSLAGTSTDTQYF

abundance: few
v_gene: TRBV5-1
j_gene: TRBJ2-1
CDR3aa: CASSLELEDSGEQFF

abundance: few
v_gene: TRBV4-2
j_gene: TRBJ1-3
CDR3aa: CASSSRQGLANTIYF

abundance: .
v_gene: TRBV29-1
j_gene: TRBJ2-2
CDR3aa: CSVEGTNTGEMFF

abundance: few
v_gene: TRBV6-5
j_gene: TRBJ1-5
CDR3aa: CASSYLAGNQPQHF

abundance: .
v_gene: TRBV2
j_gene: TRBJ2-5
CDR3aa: CASSEAPGPRHQETQYF

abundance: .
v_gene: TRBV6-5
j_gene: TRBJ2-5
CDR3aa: CASESTGRQETQYF

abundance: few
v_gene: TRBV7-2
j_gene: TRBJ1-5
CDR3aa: CASSLSGINQPQHF

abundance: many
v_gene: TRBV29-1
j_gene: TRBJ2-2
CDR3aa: CSATGTGGKLFF

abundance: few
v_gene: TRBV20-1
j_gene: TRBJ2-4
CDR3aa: CSAPGGLAKNIQYF

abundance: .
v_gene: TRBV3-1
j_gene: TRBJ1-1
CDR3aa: CASSQDPTGNTEAFF

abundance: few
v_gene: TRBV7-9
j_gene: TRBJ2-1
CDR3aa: CASCLGVPFTMSSTYNEQFF

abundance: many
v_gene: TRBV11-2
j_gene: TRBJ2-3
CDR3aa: CASSLEYSLPDTQYF

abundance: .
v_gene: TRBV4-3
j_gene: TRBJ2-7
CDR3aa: CASSQEWGAPEQYF

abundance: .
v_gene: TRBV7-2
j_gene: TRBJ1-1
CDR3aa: CASSEGPLNTEAFF

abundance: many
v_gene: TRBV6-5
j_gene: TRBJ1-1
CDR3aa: CASSYGAGGLRTEAFF

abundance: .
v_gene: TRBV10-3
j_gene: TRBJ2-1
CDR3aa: CAISDSGLNSYNEQFF

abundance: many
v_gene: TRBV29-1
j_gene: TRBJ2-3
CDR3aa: CSVVVGTSGYTDTQYF

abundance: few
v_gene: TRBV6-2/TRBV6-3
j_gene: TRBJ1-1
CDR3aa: CASRTQGRGTEAFF

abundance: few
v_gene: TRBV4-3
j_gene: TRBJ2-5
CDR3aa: CASSQQGAETQYF

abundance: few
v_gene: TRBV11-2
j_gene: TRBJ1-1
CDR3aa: CASSLDSGWGYTEAFF

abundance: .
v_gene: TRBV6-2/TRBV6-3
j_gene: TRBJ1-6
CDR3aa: CASSYSPGQTNSPLHF